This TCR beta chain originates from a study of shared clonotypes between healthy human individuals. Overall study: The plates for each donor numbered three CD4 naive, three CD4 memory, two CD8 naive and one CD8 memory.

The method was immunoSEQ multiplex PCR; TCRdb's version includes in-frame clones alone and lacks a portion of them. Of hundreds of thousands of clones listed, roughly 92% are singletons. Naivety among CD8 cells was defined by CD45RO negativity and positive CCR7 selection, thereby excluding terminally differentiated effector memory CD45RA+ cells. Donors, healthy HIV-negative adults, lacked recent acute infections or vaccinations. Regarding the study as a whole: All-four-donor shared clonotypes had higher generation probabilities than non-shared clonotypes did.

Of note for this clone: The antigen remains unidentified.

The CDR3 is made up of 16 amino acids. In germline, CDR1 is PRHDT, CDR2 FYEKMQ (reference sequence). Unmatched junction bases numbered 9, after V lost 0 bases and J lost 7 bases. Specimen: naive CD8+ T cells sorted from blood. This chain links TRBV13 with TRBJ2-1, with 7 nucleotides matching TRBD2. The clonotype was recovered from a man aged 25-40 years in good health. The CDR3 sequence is CASSLGQNLAVNEQFF. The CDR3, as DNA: TGTGCCAGCAGCTTAGGCCAAAATCTAGCGGTGAATGAGCAGTTCTTC.